Listed here are 20 T cell receptor beta chains from one sample, sequenced in a study of cytomegalovirus exposure and HLA in healthy donors. Data came from immunoSEQ multiplex PCR; TCRdb stores just in-frame clones and leaves some out. The sample has 65,000 to 85,000 clones; 95% are singletons. Sequencing was done on a sample of PBMCs. All receptors derive from a woman aged 18 to 35 in good health and CMV-seronegative.

V is TRBV6-4 and J is TRBJ1-1, with D unresolved. Germline values: CDR1 MRHNA, CDR2 SNTAGT. With 2 bases removed from V and 0 bases from J, the gap between germline ends came to 4 bases. This CDR3 contains 13 residues. The CDR3 DNA follows: TGTGCCAGCAGTGACAGCATGAACACTGAAGCTTTCTTT. Its protein product is CASSDSMNTEAFF.

The gene calls are TRBV7-9 and TRBJ1-2; 8 nucleotides align to TRBD1. V was pared by 3 bases and J by 6 bases, with 3 bases of the junction left unmatched. The CDR3 is made up of 13 amino acids. Germline V gene data show CDR1 as SEHNR and CDR2 as FQNEAQ (reference sequence). The CDR3 DNA sequence: TGTGCCAGCAGCTTCCGACAGGGGAATGGCTACACCTTC. Encoded protein: CASSFRQGNGYTF.

The rearrangement links TRBV5-4 to TRBJ1-2, with 7 bases lining up with TRBD1. Germline assignment: CDR1 SGHNT and CDR2 YYREEE (reference sequence). The CDR3 is 16 amino acids. The V gene end was trimmed by 3 bases and the J gene end by 1 base; junction bases not matched to a gene: 9. The CDR3 is CASSSENTGVNYGYTF. The CDR3 coding sequence is TGTGCCAGCAGCTCCGAAAATACAGGGGTTAACTATGGCTACACCTTC.

The chain joins TRBV21-1 to TRBJ2-2; the table names TRBD2, a call not compared with the DNA. TRBV21-1 corresponds to a pseudogene. CDR3 size: 15 residues. The CDR3 DNA is TGTGCCAGCAGCAAGCGGGACGGTGCCACCGGGGAGCTGTTTTTT. This sequence encodes CASSKRDGATGELFF.

Only one count was recorded for this clone. The chain combines TRBV6-5 with TRBJ2-5, with TRBD2 identical over 9 bases. The CDR3 runs 15 residues. V lost 8 bases, J lost 4 bases, and 11 bases stayed unmatched. Germline assignment: CDR1 MNHEY and CDR2 SVGAGI. The CDR3 DNA reads as TGTGCCAGCGCCCGGGTGCGGGGGGGCTCAGAGACCCAGTACTTC. Translation: CASARVRGGSETQYF.

This chain connects TRBV6-5 to TRBJ1-2, with TRBD1 matching 10 bases. V lost 2 bases, J lost 5 bases, and 5 bases stayed unmatched. Looked up from germline, CDR1 is MNHEY and CDR2 is SVGAGI. The CDR3 extends over 15 amino acids. The CDR3 reads CASSYARTGGYGYTF. The CDR3 nucleotides are TGTGCCAGCAGTTACGCCCGGACAGGGGGGTATGGCTACACCTTC.

V gene TRBV18 combines with J gene TRBJ2-3; 9 positions agree with TRBD2. The trim removed 3 bases at V and 0 bases at J, leaving 4 bases unmatched. The length of the CDR3 is 16 residues. In germline, CDR1 is KGHSH, CDR2 LQKENI. CDR3 protein: CASSPRLAASTDTQYF. CDR3 nucleotides: TGTGCCAGCTCACCCCGACTAGCGGCTAGCACAGATACGCAGTATTTT.

The chain joins TRBV9 to TRBJ1-4; no clear D gene. Germline assignment: CDR1 SGDLS and CDR2 YYNGEE. V lost 2 bases, J lost 10 bases, and 9 bases lay in between. The CDR3 totals 12 residues. CDR3 in amino acids: CASSVREGKLFF. Here the CDR3 DNA reads TGTGCCAGCAGCGTGAGGGAAGGAAAACTGTTTTTT.

The CDR3 here is CASSLELGALFF. The CDR3 bases are TGTGCCAGCAGCTTGGAACTAGGTGCGCTGTTTTTT. The genes are TRBV5-4 and TRBJ2-2, with a tentative D call TRBD2 (5 bases). V shed 0 bases and J shed 13 bases, with 10 bases lying between them. The CDR3 is made up of 12 amino acids. Germline CDR1 is SGHNT and CDR2 is YYREEE (reference sequence).

The chain couples TRBV5-1 to TRBJ2-3, with D possibly matching TRBD2 (7 bases). This CDR3 comprises 15 residues. Trimming removed 1 base at V and 4 bases at J, with 13 bases between. The germline gives CDR1 SGHRS, CDR2 YFSETQ. The chain's CDR3 is CASSLRGAGADTQYF. The CDR3 DNA reads as TGCGCCAGCAGCTTGCGGGGGGCGGGTGCAGATACGCAGTATTTT.

The V call is TRBV4-1, the J call TRBJ2-5; TRBD1 matches at 10 bases. The CDR3 extends over 18 amino acids. Germline CDR1 reads MGHRA; CDR2 reads YSYEKL. The V segment lost 0 bases and the J segment 2 bases; nucleotides outside the gene matches: 9. The CDR3 here is CASSQDRARQGAQETQYF. In nucleotides, the CDR3 is TGCGCCAGCAGCCAAGATCGGGCGCGACAGGGGGCTCAAGAGACCCAGTACTTC.

In this sample, this clone turned up once. The rearrangement uses TRBV6-5 and TRBJ1-1; 7 bases agree with TRBD1. CDR1 is MNHEY and CDR2 is SVGAGI in the germline V gene. V lost 0 bases and J lost 7; bases outside the gene matches: 8. This CDR3 spans 15 amino acids. The CDR3 region is CASSYSPRQGFEAFF. As DNA, the CDR3 is TGTGCCAGCAGTTACTCGCCCAGACAGGGCTTTGAAGCTTTCTTT.

Written as DNA, the CDR3 is TGTGCCAGCAGCTCTACGACAGATACGCAGTATTTT. It encodes CASSSTTDTQYF. This sequence joins TRBV13 and TRBJ2-3; D is uncertain. The CDR3 length is 12 residues. Trimming took off 4 bases at V and 3 bases at J, with 5 bases between the two ends. The germline CDR1 and CDR2 sequences are PRHDT and FYEKMQ (reference sequence).

The chain recombines TRBV4-3 with TRBJ2-7; a possible D gene is TRBD1 (6 bases). In germline, CDR1 is LGHNA, CDR2 YSLEER. CDR3 size: 15 residues. The germline V and J ends were trimmed by 4 bases and 5 bases, with 18 bases remaining between them. CDR3 DNA sequence: TGCGCCAGCAGCCTATGGACAGTGGGTGAGGACGAGCAGTACTTC. This encodes CASSLWTVGEDEQYF.

This chain joins TRBV12-1 and TRBJ2-7; the D call of TRBD1 is as the table states it, not checked on the DNA. TRBV12-1 constitutes a pseudogene. This CDR3 has 11 residues. The CDR3 spells CASSCGQGGYF. CDR3 DNA sequence: TGTGCCAGCAGCTGTGGACAGGGGGGTTACTTC.

The chain couples TRBV5-4 to TRBJ2-5, with 8 bases aligning to TRBD2. Germline CDR1 is SGHNT and CDR2 is YYREEE (reference sequence). Trimming removed 10 bases from V and 1 base from J; junction bases left unmatched: 12. This CDR3 region has 15 residues. The CDR3 spells CAWSGGGGLQETQYF. The CDR3, as DNA: TGTGCCTGGAGCGGGGGCGGGGGCCTCCAAGAGACCCAGTACTTC.

The chain recombines TRBV28 with TRBJ2-7, with TRBD2 matching 10 bases. Unmatched junction bases numbered 12, after V lost 5 bases and J lost 5 bases. CDR3 size: 16 residues. The germline CDR1 and CDR2 sequences are MDHEN and SYDVKM. CDR3 coding DNA: TGTGCCAGCAGTCCACCGAGTGCTAGCGGGAGTGACGAGCAGTACTTC. Translating it yields CASSPPSASGSDEQYF.

J is TRBJ2-2 and V is TRBV6-5; 7 bases line up with TRBD1. The length of the CDR3 is 13 residues. V dropped 6 bases and J dropped 9; count of bases not matched to a gene: 7. The V gene's germline CDR1 is MNHEY and CDR2 SVGAGI. The CDR3 protein is CASRLQGSRELFF. The CDR3 region has the DNA TGTGCCAGCAGGCTACAGGGGAGCCGGGAGCTGTTTTTT.

The J gene is TRBJ1-4, the V gene TRBV15; 10 bases align to TRBD1. Trimming removed 4 bases from V and 6 bases from J; junction bases left unmatched: 5. The CDR3 contains 15 residues. The germline CDR1 and CDR2 sequences are LNHNV and YYDKDF (reference sequence). CDR3 sequence: CATSKGTGDYEKLFF. The CDR3 coding sequence is TGTGCCACCAGCAAAGGGACAGGGGACTATGAAAAACTGTTTTTT.

V and J are TRBV27 and TRBJ2-7, with 8 bases identical to TRBD2. V was pared by 8 bases and J by 3 bases, with 12 bases of the junction left unmatched. The V gene's germline CDR1 is MNHEY and CDR2 SMNVEV (reference sequence). This CDR3 is 15 amino acids long. CDR3 protein: CASSPVGAGGYEQYF. DNA for the CDR3: TGTGCCAGCTCGCCCGTCGGGGCGGGGGGCTACGAGCAGTACTTC.